This T cell receptor beta chain was sequenced during a study of blood T cell repertoires in COVID-19. Background on the study: Samples came from the United States, Italy and Spain, spanning acute and convalescent COVID-19. PBMCs, B-cell-depleted T cells, or T cells were the source of the cDNA or gDNA that made up the material.

TCRdb's table, derived via immunoSEQ multiplex PCR, lists solely in-frame clones and lacks some. The table shows around 50,000 clones, with approximately 83% occurring only once. CDR1 is MNHEY, CDR2 SVGEGT, per germline. The CDR3 has 17 amino acids. Trimming at V came to 1 base and at J to 0 bases, leaving 5 bases not matched to a gene. Seattle patients were enrolled during active infection and followed longitudinally. The chain carries TRBV6-2 or TRBV6-3 and TRBJ2-3; TRBD2 matches at 9 bases. Sequences were obtained from peripheral blood. The sequence was collected from a man older than 75 with COVID-19, enrolled during active disease. The CDR3: CASSYFRLAASTDTQYF. CDR3 nucleotide sequence: TGTGCCAGCAGTTACTTCAGACTAGCGGCAAGCACAGATACGCAGTATTTT.